Listed here are 30 T cell receptor beta chains from one sample, sequenced in a study of beta chain features in type 1 diabetes. Isolated RNA was reverse transcribed in full, so expressed TCRB transcripts were sequenced. Clones were sequenced by immunoSEQ multiplex PCR, and TCRdb holds only the in-frame ones, with some missing. The repertoire holds roughly 300,000 clones, with approximately 8% as singletons. The specimen was central memory CD4+ T cells from blood. The receptors derive from a woman in her late teens or twenties in good health.

This clone has only a few counts. This chain's CDR3 is CASSPQGRGEKLFF. Written as DNA, the CDR3 is TGTGCCAGCAGCCCTCAAGGCCGAGGGGAAAAACTGTTTTTT. The V and J genes are TRBV7-2 and TRBJ1-4; no clear D gene. CDR1 and CDR2 from the germline V gene are SGHTA and FQGNSA. V was clipped by 5 bases and J by 8 bases, with 15 bases between them. The CDR3 loop spans 14 amino acids.

This chain connects TRBV7-2 to TRBJ2-2, with 8 bases fitting TRBD2. The CDR3 loop spans 15 amino acids. Germline assignment: CDR1 SGHTA and CDR2 FQGNSA. The V and J ends lost 4 bases and 8 bases, in that order; junction bases with no gene match: 9. The CDR3 nucleotides are TGTGCCAGCAGCTCACAACTACTAGCGGCAGGGGAGCTGTTTTTT. This encodes CASSSQLLAAGELFF.

The J gene is TRBJ1-2, the V gene TRBV19; the D gene is possibly TRBD1 (5 bases). The CDR3 totals 13 residues. Trimming shortened V by 10 bases and J by 8 bases, and 20 bases separated the two germline ends. Per germline, CDR1 LNHDA and CDR2 SQIVND (reference sequence). The CDR3 region is CATQSDPRGGYTF. CDR3 sequence (DNA): TGTGCCACCCAGTCGGACCCAAGGGGCGGCTACACCTTC.

This clone came up a few times. DNA of the CDR3: TGTGCCAGCAGCCCGACAGGGGGAAGCTACGAGCAGTACTTC. It encodes CASSPTGGSYEQYF. The chain has TRBV5-4 and TRBJ2-7; 9 bases fit TRBD1. Germline V CDR1 and CDR2: SGHNT, YYREEE (reference sequence). This CDR3 has 14 residues. Trimming took 4 bases from V and 3 from J; bases not matched to a gene: 5.

The table lists this clone with a few counts. This CDR3 reads CASSENWQVETQYF. The CDR3 DNA reads as TGTGCCAGCAGTGAAAACTGGCAGGTAGAGACCCAGTACTTC. The chain recombines TRBV6-1 with TRBJ2-5; D gene unclear. With 2 bases removed from V and 4 bases from J, the gap between germline ends came to 11 bases. Germline values: CDR1 MNHNS, CDR2 SASEGT. The CDR3 is made up of 14 amino acids.

This clone was seen more than once but under ten times. J is TRBJ2-5 and V is TRBV5-4; TRBD2 agrees at 10 bases. Germline V lookup: CDR1 SGHNT, CDR2 YYREEE (reference sequence). The ends lost 2 bases at V and 2 bases at J; junction bases unmatched: 6. This CDR3 comprises 16 residues. The CDR3 DNA sequence: TGTGCCAGCAGCTTACCCCCAGCGGGAGGGCAAGAGACCCAGTACTTC. Its protein product is CASSLPPAGGQETQYF. Based on the CDR3 plus reference TRBV5-4 and TRBJ2-5, the full variable domain is ETGVTQSPTHLIKTRGQQVTLRCSSQSGHNTVSWYQQALGQGPQFIFQYYREEENGRGNFPPRFSGLQFPNYSSELNVNALELDDSALYLCASSLPPAGGQETQYFGPGTRLLVL.

The table lists this clone with a few counts. This sequence joins TRBV18 and TRBJ1-2; no definite D call. CDR1 and CDR2 from the germline V gene are KGHSH and LQKENI. V was pared by 4 bases and J by 0 bases, with 9 bases between. This CDR3 has 14 amino acids. The CDR3 is CASSLDKPNYGYTF. CDR3 in DNA: TGTGCCAGCTCACTCGACAAGCCTAACTATGGCTACACCTTC. Complete variable domain (other parts from reference TRBV18 and TRBJ1-2): NAGVMQNPRHLVRRRGQEARLRCSPMKGHSHVYWYRQLPEEGLKFMVYLQKENIIDESGMPKERFSAEFPKEGPSILRIQQVVRGDSAAYFCASSLDKPNYGYTFGSGTRLTVV.

The chain joins TRBV4-3 to TRBJ2-7; a weak D match, TRBD2 (5 bases). The CDR3 is made up of 14 amino acids. CDR1 is LGHNA, CDR2 YSLEER, per germline. The V end was cut by 0 bases, the J end by 2 bases, with 8 bases between. The CDR3 nucleotides read TGCGCCAGCAGCCAAGAGTACGGGACCTACGAGCAGTACTTC. It encodes CASSQEYGTYEQYF.

The chain combines TRBV7-8 with TRBJ1-2; D call uncertain. Germline V gene data show CDR1 as SGHVS and CDR2 as FQNEAQ. The CDR3 runs 13 residues. V dropped 1 base and J dropped 8 bases, with 11 bases sitting between them. CDR3 DNA sequence: TGTGCCAGCAGCTTAGTCGGGTCAGGCGGCTACACCTTC. It specifies CASSLVGSGGYTF.

The rearrangement joins TRBV29-1 to TRBJ2-1; 7 nucleotides align to TRBD1. The V gene end was trimmed by 2 bases and the J gene end by 0 bases; junction bases not matched to a gene: 4. The germline gives CDR1 SQVTM, CDR2 ANQGSEA. The CDR3 is made up of 15 amino acids. CDR3 in DNA: TGCAGCGTTGAAAAACAGGGGATCTCCTACAATGAGCAGTTCTTC. As protein: CSVEKQGISYNEQFF.

This clone was counted between two and nine times. This chain links TRBV6-6 with TRBJ1-1; TRBD1 aligns across 7 bases. Germline trimming cut 5 bases from V and 5 bases from J; bases unmatched to any gene: 8. CDR1 and CDR2 (germline): MNHNY, SVGAGI (reference sequence). This CDR3 contains 14 residues. The CDR3 region has the DNA TGTGCCAGCAGTGACCTCGACAGGGTGACTGAAGCTTTCTTT. It is translated as CASSDLDRVTEAFF.

This clone was seen more than once but under ten times. The chain couples TRBV5-1 to TRBJ2-7; D possibly corresponds to TRBD1 (5 bases). The CDR3 runs 14 residues. Germline V lookup: CDR1 SGHRS, CDR2 YFSETQ. Trimming left V 7 bases short and J 6 bases short, with 20 bases between. The CDR3 spells CASRQTVGSSEQYF. In DNA, the CDR3 is TGCGCCAGCCGGCAGACAGTCGGGTCTAGCGAGCAGTACTTC. The full variable domain, its missing parts supplied by reference TRBV5-1 and TRBJ2-7, is KAGVTQTPRYLIKTRGQQVTLSCSPISGHRSVSWYQQTPGQGLQFLFEYFSETQRNKGNFPGRFSGRQFSNSRSEMNVSTLELGDSALYLCASRQTVGSSEQYFGPGTRLTVT.

This clone was counted between two and nine times. This sequence joins TRBV10-3 and TRBJ1-2, with no clear D. Germline loops: CDR1 ENHRY, CDR2 SYGVKD. V lost 9 bases and J 2 bases, leaving 19 bases between the germline ends. This CDR3 has 15 residues. CDR3 sequence (DNA): TGTGCCATTGGGGAAGGCGGTACTCAGAACTATGGCTACACCTTC. Its protein product is CAIGEGGTQNYGYTF.

Notes on this clone: Distinct nucleotide sequences in the sample also encode this CDR3. The rearrangement uses TRBV5-1 and TRBJ2-1, with 11 bases fitting TRBD1. Germline CDR1 SGHRS, CDR2 YFSETQ. The CDR3 has 14 residues. Trimming at V came to 4 bases and at J to 6 bases, leaving 3 bases not matched to a gene. In nucleotides, the CDR3 is TGCGCCAGCAGCCCGGGGACAGGGGGCAATGAGCAGTTCTTC. Protein sequence: CASSPGTGGNEQFF.

The chain carries TRBV2 and TRBJ2-5, with D possibly matching TRBD2 (5 bases). Looked up from germline, CDR1 is SNHLY and CDR2 is FYNNEI. V lost 3 bases and J 4 bases, leaving 9 bases between the germline ends. The CDR3 spans 13 residues. CDR3 residues: CASSDRTPETQYF. The CDR3 DNA reads as TGTGCCAGCAGTGATCGGACTCCAGAGACCCAGTACTTC.

The chain joins TRBV14 to TRBJ2-2; 8 positions agree with TRBD1. The germline V gene has CDR1 SGHDN and CDR2 FVKESK. Trimming cost V 2 bases and J 3 bases; bases outside gene matches: 5. The CDR3 is 16 amino acids. CDR3 region: CASSQTGGLDTGELFF. The CDR3 DNA reads TGTGCCAGCAGCCAAACAGGGGGACTTGACACCGGGGAGCTGTTTTTT.

V usage is TRBV7-6 and J usage is TRBJ2-7, with 11 bases lining up with TRBD1. CDR1 and CDR2 (germline): SGHVS, FNYEAQ. The CDR3 length is 17 residues. After removal of 2 bases from V and 5 bases from J, the junction contained 11 bases not matched to a gene. Here the CDR3 reads CASSLFYPGQGAHEQYF. The CDR3 bases are TGTGCCAGCAGCTTATTTTATCCAGGACAGGGGGCGCACGAGCAGTACTTC.

This clone has only a few counts. J is TRBJ2-1 and V is TRBV5-6; D is unclear. Germline V gene sequence: CDR1 SGHDT, CDR2 YYEEEE. V lost 3 bases and J lost 8, with 9 bases in between. This CDR3 has 12 residues. CDR3 residues: CASSSEYHEQFF. The CDR3, as DNA: TGTGCCAGCAGCTCTGAGTACCATGAGCAGTTCTTC.

This clone was counted ten times or more. The chain joins TRBV27 to TRBJ2-1; possibly TRBD2 for D (5 bases). The V gene lost 6 bases and the J gene lost 7 bases, with 13 bases spanning the gap. The CDR3 is 13 amino acids. Germline assignment: CDR1 MNHEY and CDR2 SMNVEV (reference sequence). The CDR3 sequence: CASRTGRENEQFF. The DNA for the CDR3 is TGTGCCAGCAGGACGGGGAGAGAGAATGAGCAGTTCTTC.

This clone appeared a few times. V usage is TRBV9 and J usage is TRBJ2-5; D is tentatively TRBD1 or TRBD2 (5 bases each). V shed 0 bases and J shed 6 bases, with 12 bases lying between them. The CDR3 covers 14 residues. Germline lookup yields CDR1 SGDLS and CDR2 YYNGEE. CDR3 region: CASSVVSEGQTQYF. The CDR3 nucleotides read TGTGCCAGCAGCGTAGTCTCTGAGGGGCAGACCCAGTACTTC.

CDR3 bases: TGTGCCAGCAGGTTTAGCGGATCGAACACCGGGGAGCTGTTTTTT. Translated, it gives CASRFSGSNTGELFF. J is TRBJ2-2 and V is TRBV11-2, with D maybe TRBD2 (6 bases). Trimming removed 6 bases at V and 0 bases at J, with 11 bases between. The CDR3 length is 15 residues. CDR1 and CDR2 from the germline V gene are SGHAT and FQNNGV.

This clone was observed a handful of times. The genes are TRBV7-2 and TRBJ2-7; TRBD2 matches at 12 bases. The length of the CDR3 is 17 residues. V dropped 4 bases and J dropped 0; count of bases not matched to a gene: 7. Germline lookup yields CDR1 SGHTA and CDR2 FQGNSA. The CDR3 DNA follows: TGTGCCAGCAGCTATACGACTAGCGGGAGTTTCTCCTACGAGCAGTACTTC. This encodes CASSYTTSGSFSYEQYF.

The V call is TRBV4-3, the J call TRBJ2-1; TRBD2 agrees at 8 bases. J was trimmed by 9 bases and V by 0 bases; bases with no gene match: 7. Germline V lookup: CDR1 LGHNA, CDR2 YSLEER. The CDR3 runs 15 residues. The DNA for the CDR3 is TGCGCCAGCAGCCAAGACGATGCGGGGGGCCTTGAGCAGTTCTTC. It yields the protein CASSQDDAGGLEQFF.

This clone was counted at least ten times. This chain links TRBV4-3 with TRBJ2-2, with no clear D. The CDR3 runs 15 residues. The germline CDR1 and CDR2 sequences are LGHNA and YSLEER. V was clipped by 3 bases and J by 4 bases, with 12 bases between them. The CDR3 nucleotides are TGCGCCAGCAGCCACACCGTTAGCCTCACCGGGGAGCTGTTTTTT. Translating it yields CASSHTVSLTGELFF.

This clone was seen a handful of times. The chain employs TRBV27 and TRBJ2-6; D remains unclear. V was clipped by 3 bases and J by 0 bases, with 9 bases between them. This CDR3 has 16 residues. Germline assignment: CDR1 MNHEY and CDR2 SMNVEV (reference sequence). CDR3 loop: CASSFNSVSGANVLTF. CDR3 in DNA: TGTGCCAGCAGTTTTAATTCGGTCTCTGGGGCCAACGTCCTGACTTTC.

This sequence joins TRBV5-1 and TRBJ2-1; possibly TRBD1 for D (6 bases). Trimming stripped 4 bases from V and 3 bases from J, with 8 bases between. CDR3 size: 13 residues. From germline, CDR1 is SGHRS and CDR2 YFSETQ. CDR3 in amino acids: CASSPQGYNEQFF. CDR3 coding DNA: TGCGCCAGCAGCCCACAGGGCTACAATGAGCAGTTCTTC.

The chain carries TRBV5-6 and TRBJ1-2, with 9 nucleotides matching TRBD1. Per germline, CDR1 SGHDT and CDR2 YYEEEE. Trimming removed 1 base from V and 4 bases from J; junction bases left unmatched: 2. The CDR3 loop spans 14 amino acids. Here the CDR3 DNA reads TGTGCCAGCAGCTTGAGGGGACAGGGCTATGGCTACACCTTC. This translates into CASSLRGQGYGYTF.

This clone came up many times. This chain uses TRBV2 with TRBJ1-5; no clear D. Between the trimmed V and J ends, which lost 4 bases and 7 bases, there was a span of 14 bases. Germline loops: CDR1 SNHLY, CDR2 FYNNEI. The CDR3 length is 14 residues. The CDR3 spells CASSGFGWEQPQHF. CDR3 nucleotide sequence: TGTGCCAGCAGTGGTTTCGGATGGGAGCAGCCCCAGCATTTT.

Points on this clone: Other DNA sequences from this sample encode an identical CDR3 as well. The V call is TRBV19, the J call TRBJ1-1, with a tentative D call TRBD1 (6 bases). Looked up from germline, CDR1 is LNHDA and CDR2 is SQIVND (reference sequence). The CDR3 contains 14 residues. Trimming removed 1 base at V and 4 bases at J, with 10 bases between. Here the CDR3 reads CASSIAAGVTEAFF. CDR3 in DNA: TGTGCCAGTAGTATAGCCGCAGGGGTCACTGAAGCTTTCTTT.

The rearrangement uses TRBV7-6 and TRBJ2-3; D is unclear. V lost 3 bases to trimming and J lost 6 bases, with 4 bases between them. The CDR3 covers 11 residues. Per the germline V gene, CDR1 is SGHVS and CDR2 is FNYEAQ. CDR3 residues: CASSFGDTQYF. The CDR3 DNA sequence: TGTGCCAGCAGCTTTGGGGATACGCAGTATTTT.